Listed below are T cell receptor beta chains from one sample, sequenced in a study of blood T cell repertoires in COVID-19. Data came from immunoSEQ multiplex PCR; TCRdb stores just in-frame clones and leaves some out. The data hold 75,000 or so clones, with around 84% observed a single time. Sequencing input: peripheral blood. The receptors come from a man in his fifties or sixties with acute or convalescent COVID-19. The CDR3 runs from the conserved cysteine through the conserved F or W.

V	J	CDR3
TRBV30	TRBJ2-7	CAWSDRRVYEQYF
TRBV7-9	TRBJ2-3	CASSVMAPGTGGADTQYF
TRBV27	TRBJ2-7	CASSLSNSYEQYF
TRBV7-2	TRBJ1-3	CASSPDRPGDGTIYF
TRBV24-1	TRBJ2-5	CATSDSGQRETQYF
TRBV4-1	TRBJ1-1	CASSQEGAVEAFF
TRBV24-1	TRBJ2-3	CATSAPGGRADTQYF
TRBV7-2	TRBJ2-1	CASSFEPGRGYNEQFF
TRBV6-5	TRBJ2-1	CASSYTSGGYNEQFF
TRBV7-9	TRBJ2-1	CASTPSSGGGNEQFF
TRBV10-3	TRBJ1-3	CAIGPGQASGNTIYF
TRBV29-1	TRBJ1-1	CSGKGGTNTEAFF
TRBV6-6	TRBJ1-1	CASRPSDSMNTEAFF
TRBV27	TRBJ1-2	CASRQGNHGYTF
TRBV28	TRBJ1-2	CASSFGQGNYGYTF
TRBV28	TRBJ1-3	CASSRVVSSGNTIYF
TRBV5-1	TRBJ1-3	CASSDGQGGDTIYF
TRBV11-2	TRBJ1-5	CASSLDRVGQPQHF
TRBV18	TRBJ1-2	CASSVGQSYGYTF
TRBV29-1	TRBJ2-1	CSVEGAGTSNDYEQFF
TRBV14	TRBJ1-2	CASSQVEGWNYGYTF
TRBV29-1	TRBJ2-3	CSVVTGADTQYF
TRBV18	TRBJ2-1	CASSPPGQGFNEQFF
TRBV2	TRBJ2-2	CASSWDRLFF
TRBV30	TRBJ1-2	CAWSVGAHYGYTF
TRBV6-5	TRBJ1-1	CASSYRTGGKNTEAFF
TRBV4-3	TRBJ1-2	CASSQDAGTDTANYGYTF
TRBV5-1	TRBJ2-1	CASSLGTSGTVYNEQFF
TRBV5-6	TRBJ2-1	CASSLRGGGTVNEQFF
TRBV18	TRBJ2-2	CASSLTTYTGELFF
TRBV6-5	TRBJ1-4	CASSYITGSTNEKLFF
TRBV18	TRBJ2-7	CASSLAGPYEQYF
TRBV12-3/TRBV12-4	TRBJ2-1	CASSSWSGEQFF
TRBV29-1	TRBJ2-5	CSVTTGSTWETQYF
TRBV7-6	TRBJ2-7	CATAPGQGVDEQYF
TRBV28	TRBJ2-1	CASRTSGVYNEQFF
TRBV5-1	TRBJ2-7	CASTEVPQAGEQYF